This T cell receptor (beta chain) was captured by sequencing in a study of read filtering for tumor transcriptome and immune sequencing. Turning to the study itself: By R-ISS, stages I, II and III held about 8, 15 and 7 patients. IR-seq gave about 4.05 to 11 million TCR reads per sample; RNA-seq gave roughly 80 to 1,300.

V dropped 4 bases and J dropped 2 bases, with 13 bases sitting between them. Germline V gene lookup returns CDR1 SGHDT and CDR2 YYEEEE. The CDR3 extends over 14 amino acids. Findings of the study overall: IR-seq and RNA-seq agreed better without single-read clonotypes.

There are many counts of this clonotype. The antigen remains unidentified. Sampling of bone marrow took place during active disease in every patient. The library was built from about 370 ng RNA with molecular barcoded adaptors for alpha/delta and beta/gamma chains. TCRdb ran MiXCR on the reads and lists one entry per CDR3 protein. The sample lists about 35,000 distinct CDR3 sequences, approximately 15% occurring once. The genes are TRBV5-6 and TRBJ2-7; tentative D call: TRBD2 (5 bases). This TCR derives from a donor aged 40 or older with multiple myeloma. The specimen was a population of CD138-negative cells sorted from bone marrow. The CDR3 nucleotides are TGTGCCAGCAGCCTAGGACTTTCCGCCTACGAGCAGTACTTC. Its protein is CASSLGLSAYEQYF.